One sample yielded the 4 T cell receptor beta chains listed below, sequenced in a study of memory CD4+ T cells and cytomegalovirus serostatus. Here immunoSEQ multiplex PCR was the method, and the copy in TCRdb shows in-frame clones only, minus some. The sample records under 55,000 clones, roughly 78% being singletons. The sort gate was single viable CD3+CD4+CD8-CD45RO+ cells for memory CD4+ T cells. Input material: memory CD4+ T cells from blood. The receptor set was obtained from an adult in good health and CMV-seronegative.

V gene TRBV6-6 combines with J gene TRBJ2-1; TRBD2 matches at 7 bases. The CDR3 consists of 14 residues. V lost 6 bases to trimming and J lost 9 bases; unmatched junction nucleotides: 11. Germline-derived CDR1 and CDR2 are MNHNY and SVGAGI (reference sequence). The CDR3 DNA sequence: TGTGCCAGCAGGAGAGGCGGGAGCGAGAGTGAGCAGTTCTTC. It codes for CASRRGGSESEQFF.

This clone was seen a few times. J is TRBJ2-3 and V is TRBV7-8, with D perhaps TRBD1 or TRBD2 (5 bases each). V lost 0 bases and J 7 bases, leaving 23 bases between the germline ends. This CDR3 contains 18 residues. Germline lookup yields CDR1 SGHVS and CDR2 FQNEAQ. The CDR3 coding sequence is TGTGCCAGCAGCTTAGCGAGGGGCAGCGGAGTAATTAAGAATACGCAGTATTTT. This sequence encodes CASSLARGSGVIKNTQYF. The full variable domain, completed using reference TRBV7-8 and TRBJ2-3, is GAGVSQSPRYKVAKRGQDVALRCDPISGHVSLFWYQQALGQGPEFLTYFQNEAQLDKSGLPSDRFFAERPEGSVSTLKIQRTQQEDSAVYLCASSLARGSGVIKNTQYFGPGTRLTVL.

The rearrangement joins TRBV11-2 to TRBJ2-2, with TRBD2 matching 10 bases. This CDR3 region has 16 residues. V gave up 1 base and J gave up 5 bases; unmatched junction bases: 4. Germline V gene lookup returns CDR1 SGHAT and CDR2 FQNNGV. In nucleotides, the CDR3 is TGTGCCAGCAGCTTAGCTAGCGGGGGACCGACCGGGGAGCTGTTTTTT. Amino acid sequence: CASSLASGGPTGELFF.

The chain joins TRBV27 to TRBJ2-3, with D perhaps TRBD1 or TRBD2 (5 bases each). Trimming shortened V by 8 bases and J by 3 bases, and 18 bases separated the two germline ends. Germline V gene data show CDR1 as MNHEY and CDR2 as SMNVEV (reference sequence). The CDR3 covers 15 residues. The CDR3 bases are TGTGCCAGCGGACGAATTGTGGGGACGACAGATACGCAGTATTTT. It specifies CASGRIVGTTDTQYF.